The next 14 T cell receptor beta chains were all read from a single sample in a study of control samples from healthy donors and cancer patients. Assay used: immunoSEQ multiplex PCR; TCRdb lists only in-frame clones, some missing. The sample lists tens of thousands of clones, 79% occurring once. The sample consisted of PBMCs. These receptors all come from a man aged 55 to 70 with head and neck cancer.

In DNA form, the CDR3 reads TGTGCCAGCAGACGGTTTGAGCAGTTCTTC. Its protein product is CASRRFEQFF. The chain couples TRBV2 to TRBJ2-1; D is unclear. Germline-derived CDR1 and CDR2 are SNHLY and FYNNEI. The CDR3 contains 10 residues. V gave up 6 bases and J gave up 9 bases, with 6 bases separating them.

The chain uses TRBV10-3 and TRBJ1-1; D ambiguous. V was clipped by 10 bases and J by 0 bases, with 12 bases between them. The CDR3 length is 13 residues. Germline CDR1 is ENHRY and CDR2 is SYGVKD. CDR3 loop: CATAREMNTEAFF. The CDR3 nucleotides read TGTGCCACTGCCCGCGAGATGAACACTGAAGCTTTCTTT.

This clone has a single count. This rearrangement joins TRBV7-6 to TRBJ2-3; weak D call: TRBD1 (6 bases). The CDR3 is 14 residues long. The V and J ends lost 5 bases and 1 base respectively, with 10 bases between them. Germline V gene lookup returns CDR1 SGHVS and CDR2 FNYEAQ. DNA for the CDR3: TGTGCCAGCAGCCTAAGACAGGGCACAGATACGCAGTATTTT. Residues: CASSLRQGTDTQYF.

The chain has TRBV12-3 or TRBV12-4 and TRBJ2-7; D is perhaps TRBD1 (6 bases). Trimming cost V 3 bases and J 6 bases, with 9 bases left between them. The CDR3 has 12 residues. The CDR3 protein is CASSLGAREQYF. The CDR3 DNA sequence: TGTGCCAGCAGTTTGGGGGCTCGCGAGCAGTACTTC.

The chain combines TRBV30 with TRBJ2-1; 9 positions agree with TRBD2. Germline loops: CDR1 GTSNPN, CDR2 SVGIG (reference sequence). CDR3 length: 18 amino acids. J was trimmed by 0 bases and V by 1 base; bases with no gene match: 10. Written as DNA, the CDR3 is TGTGCCTGGAGTGGACCGTCTGCGGGAGGGATCTCCTACAATGAGCAGTTCTTC. Protein: CAWSGPSAGGISYNEQFF.

The chain recombines TRBV4-1 with TRBJ2-7, with TRBD2 identical over 11 bases. This CDR3 contains 17 residues. V was pared by 0 bases and J by 5 bases, with 9 bases of the junction left unmatched. The germline V gene has CDR1 MGHRA and CDR2 YSYEKL. CDR3 amino acids: CASSQEALAGVRNEQYF. The CDR3 nucleotides are TGCGCCAGCAGCCAAGAGGCACTAGCGGGAGTTAGGAACGAGCAGTACTTC.

The chain couples TRBV5-1 to TRBJ2-1; 7 bases agree with TRBD1. V lost 4 bases to trimming and J lost 6 bases; unmatched junction nucleotides: 10. The germline gives CDR1 SGHRS, CDR2 YFSETQ. This CDR3 spans 15 amino acids. The CDR3 DNA is TGCGCCAGCAGCCCCGACAGGGTATCTGGCAATGAGCAGTTCTTC. This translates into CASSPDRVSGNEQFF.

This chain connects TRBV9 to TRBJ2-3; no definite D call. This CDR3 contains 13 residues. Germline CDR1 SGDLS, CDR2 YYNGEE. The ends were cut back, 0 bases at V and 6 bases at J, with 8 bases in the middle. The CDR3 reads CASSVGGSDTQYF. The CDR3 DNA is TGTGCCAGCAGCGTAGGCGGCTCTGATACGCAGTATTTT.

The sample holds one count of this clone. The chain recombines TRBV6-5 with TRBJ2-1; no clear D gene. The CDR3 runs to 15 residues. V was clipped by 5 bases and J by 2 bases, with 13 bases between them. The germline V gene encodes CDR1 MNHEY and CDR2 SVGAGI. The CDR3 DNA reads TGTGCCAGCAGTAAAACAGAGTACACCTACAATGAGCAGTTCTTC. It encodes CASSKTEYTYNEQFF.

The chain couples TRBV28 to TRBJ2-2; no firm D call. V was trimmed by 6 bases and J by 4 bases, leaving 3 bases between them. The CDR3 length is 11 residues. Germline CDR1 and CDR2: MDHEN and SYDVKM. CDR3 loop: CASSPTGELFF. CDR3 nucleotide sequence: TGTGCCAGCAGCCCCACCGGGGAGCTGTTTTTT.

Turning to this clone: The junction does not match germline at one end; this may be a read error. V and J are TRBV7-7 and TRBJ2-2; D is possibly TRBD2 (6 bases). The CDR3 is 14 amino acids. Per the germline V gene, CDR1 is SSHAT and CDR2 is FNYEAQ (reference sequence). CDR3 region: CASSPGGQGGELFF. The CDR3 nucleotides read TGTGCTAGCAGCCCAGGAGGGCAGGGCGGGGAGCTGTTTTTT.

The J gene is TRBJ1-6, the V gene TRBV5-1; tentatively, D is TRBD1 (6 bases). Trimming stripped 0 bases from V and 7 bases from J, with 14 bases between. The CDR3 is 16 amino acids. The germline gives CDR1 SGHRS, CDR2 YFSETQ. CDR3 loop: CASSLGSRGPNSPLHF. The CDR3 coding sequence is TGCGCCAGCAGCTTGGGCTCCAGGGGTCCGAATTCACCCCTCCACTTT.

J is TRBJ1-1 and V is TRBV5-1, with D perhaps TRBD1 (6 bases). V lost 4 bases to trimming and J lost 2 bases, with 15 bases between them. This CDR3 region has 15 residues. Germline V CDR1 and CDR2: SGHRS, YFSETQ. The CDR3 here is CASSKQGGINTEAFF. CDR3 in DNA: TGCGCCAGCAGCAAACAAGGGGGGATAAACACTGAAGCTTTCTTT.

The chain joins TRBV6-5 to TRBJ1-1; tentative D call: TRBD1 (6 bases). Between the trimmed V and J ends, which lost 5 bases and 5 bases, there was a span of 15 bases. Germline CDR1 MNHEY, CDR2 SVGAGI. CDR3 length: 14 residues. The CDR3 DNA follows: TGTGCCAGCAGTACCCGGGGGCGGGTTACTGAAGCTTTCTTT. Its translation is CASSTRGRVTEAFF.